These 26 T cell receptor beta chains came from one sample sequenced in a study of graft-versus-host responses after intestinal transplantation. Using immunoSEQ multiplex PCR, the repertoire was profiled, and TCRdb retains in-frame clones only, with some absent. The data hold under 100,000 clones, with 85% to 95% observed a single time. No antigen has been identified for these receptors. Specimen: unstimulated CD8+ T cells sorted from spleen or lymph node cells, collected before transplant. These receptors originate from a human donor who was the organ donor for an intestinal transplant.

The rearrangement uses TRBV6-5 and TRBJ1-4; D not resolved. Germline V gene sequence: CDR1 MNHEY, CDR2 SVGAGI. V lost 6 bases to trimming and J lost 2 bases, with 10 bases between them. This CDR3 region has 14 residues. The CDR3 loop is CASSLIDTNEKLFF. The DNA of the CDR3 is TGTGCCAGCAGCCTGATAGATACTAATGAAAAACTGTTTTTT.

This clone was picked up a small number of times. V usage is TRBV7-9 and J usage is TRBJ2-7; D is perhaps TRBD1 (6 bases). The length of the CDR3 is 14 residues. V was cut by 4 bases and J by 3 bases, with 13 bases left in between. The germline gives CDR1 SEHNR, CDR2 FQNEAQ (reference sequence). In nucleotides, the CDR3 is TGTGCCAGCAGCTACCCAGGGGATTTCTACGAGCAGTACTTC. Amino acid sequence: CASSYPGDFYEQYF.

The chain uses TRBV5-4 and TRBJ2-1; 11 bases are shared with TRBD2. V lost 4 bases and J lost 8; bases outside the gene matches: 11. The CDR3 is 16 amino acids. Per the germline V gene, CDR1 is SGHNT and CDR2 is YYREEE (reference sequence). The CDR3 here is CASSPPIAGGVDEQFF. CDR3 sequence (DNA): TGTGCCAGCAGCCCCCCAATAGCGGGAGGGGTCGATGAGCAGTTCTTC.

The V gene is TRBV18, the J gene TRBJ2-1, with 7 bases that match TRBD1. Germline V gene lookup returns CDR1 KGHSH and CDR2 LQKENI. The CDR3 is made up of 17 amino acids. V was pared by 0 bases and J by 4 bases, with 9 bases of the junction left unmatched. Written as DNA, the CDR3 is TGTGCCAGCTCACCACCGCCGGGACAGCCTCCTTACAATGAGCAGTTCTTC. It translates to CASSPPPGQPPYNEQFF.

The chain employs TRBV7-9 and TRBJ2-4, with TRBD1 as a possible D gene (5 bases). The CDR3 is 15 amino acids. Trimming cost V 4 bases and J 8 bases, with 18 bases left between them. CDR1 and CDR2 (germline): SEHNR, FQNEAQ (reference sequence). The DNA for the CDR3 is TGTGCCAGCAGCTCGACGGTTGGGGCATACGACATTCAGTACTTC. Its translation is CASSSTVGAYDIQYF. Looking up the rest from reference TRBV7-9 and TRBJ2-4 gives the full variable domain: DTGVSQNPRHKITKRGQNVTFRCDPISEHNRLYWYRQTLGQGPEFLTYFQNEAQLEKSRLLSDRFSAERPKGSFSTLEIQRTEQGDSAMYLCASSSTVGAYDIQYFGAGTRLSVL.

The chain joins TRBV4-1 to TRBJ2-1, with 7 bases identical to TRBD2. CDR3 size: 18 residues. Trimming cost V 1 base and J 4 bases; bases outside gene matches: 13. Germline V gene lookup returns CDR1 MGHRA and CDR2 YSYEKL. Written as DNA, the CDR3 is TGCGCCAGCAGCCAAGGCCCCATTGGCGGGAGACTTTACAATGAGCAGTTCTTC. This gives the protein CASSQGPIGGRLYNEQFF.

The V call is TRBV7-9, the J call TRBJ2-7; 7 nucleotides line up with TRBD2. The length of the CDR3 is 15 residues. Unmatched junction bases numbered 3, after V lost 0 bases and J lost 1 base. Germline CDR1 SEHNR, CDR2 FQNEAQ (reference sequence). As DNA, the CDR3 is TGTGCCAGCAGCTTAGCTATTAGCGGGTCCTACGAGCAGTACTTC. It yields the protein CASSLAISGSYEQYF. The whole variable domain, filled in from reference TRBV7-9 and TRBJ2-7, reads DTGVSQNPRHKITKRGQNVTFRCDPISEHNRLYWYRQTLGQGPEFLTYFQNEAQLEKSRLLSDRFSAERPKGSFSTLEIQRTEQGDSAMYLCASSLAISGSYEQYFGPGTRLTVT.

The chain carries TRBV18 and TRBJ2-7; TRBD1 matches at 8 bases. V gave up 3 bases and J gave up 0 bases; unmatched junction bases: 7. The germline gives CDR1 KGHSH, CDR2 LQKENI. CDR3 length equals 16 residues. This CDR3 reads CASSPDHRGSSYEQYF. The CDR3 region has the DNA TGTGCCAGCTCACCGGACCACAGGGGGAGCTCCTACGAGCAGTACTTC.

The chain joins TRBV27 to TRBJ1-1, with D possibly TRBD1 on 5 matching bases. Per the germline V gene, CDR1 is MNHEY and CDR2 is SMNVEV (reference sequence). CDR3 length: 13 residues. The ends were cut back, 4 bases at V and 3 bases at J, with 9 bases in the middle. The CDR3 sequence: CASSWGDDTEAFF. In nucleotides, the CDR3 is TGTGCCAGCAGTTGGGGGGATGACACTGAAGCTTTCTTT.

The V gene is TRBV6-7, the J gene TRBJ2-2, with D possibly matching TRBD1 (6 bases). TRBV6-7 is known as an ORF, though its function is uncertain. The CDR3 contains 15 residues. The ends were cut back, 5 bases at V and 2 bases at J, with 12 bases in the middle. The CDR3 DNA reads TGTGCCAGCAGTGTCGGACAGCCTAACACCGGGGAGCTGTTTTTT. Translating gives CASSVGQPNTGELFF.

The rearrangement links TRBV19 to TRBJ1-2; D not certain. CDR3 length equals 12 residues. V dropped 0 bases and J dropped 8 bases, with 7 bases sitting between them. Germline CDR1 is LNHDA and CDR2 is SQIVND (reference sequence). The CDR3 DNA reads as TGTGCCAGTAGTATAGATTGGAGCGGCTACACCTTC. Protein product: CASSIDWSGYTF. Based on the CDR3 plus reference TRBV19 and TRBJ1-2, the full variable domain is DGGITQSPKYLFRKEGQNVTLSCEQNLNHDAMYWYRQDPGQGLRLIYYSQIVNDFQKGDIAEGYSVSREKKESFPLTVTSAQKNPTAFYLCASSIDWSGYTFGSGTRLTVV.

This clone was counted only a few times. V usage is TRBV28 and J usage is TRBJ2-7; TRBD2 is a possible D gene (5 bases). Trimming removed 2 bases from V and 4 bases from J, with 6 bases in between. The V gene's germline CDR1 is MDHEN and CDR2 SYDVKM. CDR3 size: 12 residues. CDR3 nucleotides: TGTGCCAGCAGTTTAACGGGGTACGAGCAGTACTTC. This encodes CASSLTGYEQYF.

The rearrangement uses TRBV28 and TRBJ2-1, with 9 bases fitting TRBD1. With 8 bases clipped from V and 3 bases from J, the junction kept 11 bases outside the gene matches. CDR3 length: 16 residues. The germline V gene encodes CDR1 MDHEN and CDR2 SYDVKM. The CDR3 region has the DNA TGTGCCAGCTGGCCTCTGAAGGACAGGGGCTACAATGAGCAGTTCTTC. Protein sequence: CASWPLKDRGYNEQFF.

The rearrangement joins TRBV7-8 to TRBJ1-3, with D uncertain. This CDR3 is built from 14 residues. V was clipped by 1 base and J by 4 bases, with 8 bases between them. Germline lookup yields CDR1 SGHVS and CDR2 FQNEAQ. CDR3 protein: CASSLVTVGNTIYF. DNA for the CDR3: TGTGCCAGCAGCTTAGTTACGGTGGGAAACACCATATATTTT.

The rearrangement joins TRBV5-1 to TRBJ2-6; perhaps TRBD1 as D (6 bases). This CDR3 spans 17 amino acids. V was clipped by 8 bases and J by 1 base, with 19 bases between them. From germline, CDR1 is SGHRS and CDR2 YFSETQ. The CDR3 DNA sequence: TGCGCCAGTAGGGGGTCTGGGTCTCCATCTGGGGCCAACGTCCTGACTTTC. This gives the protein CASRGSGSPSGANVLTF.

The CDR3 region has the DNA TGTGCCAGCAGCTTGGGGCGGACTTTTACAGATACGCAGTATTTT. Its translation is CASSLGRTFTDTQYF. The J gene is TRBJ2-3, the V gene TRBV5-5; a weak D match, TRBD2 (5 bases). V dropped 0 bases and J dropped 3 bases, with 11 bases sitting between them. This CDR3 region has 15 residues. CDR1 and CDR2 from the germline V gene are SGHKS and YYEKEE (reference sequence).

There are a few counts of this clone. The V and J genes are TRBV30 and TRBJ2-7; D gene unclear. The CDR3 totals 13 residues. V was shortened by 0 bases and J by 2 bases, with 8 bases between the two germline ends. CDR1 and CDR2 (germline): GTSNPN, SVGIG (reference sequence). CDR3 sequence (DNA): TGTGCCTGGAGTGTTGGCCTCACCTACGAGCAGTACTTC. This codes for CAWSVGLTYEQYF.

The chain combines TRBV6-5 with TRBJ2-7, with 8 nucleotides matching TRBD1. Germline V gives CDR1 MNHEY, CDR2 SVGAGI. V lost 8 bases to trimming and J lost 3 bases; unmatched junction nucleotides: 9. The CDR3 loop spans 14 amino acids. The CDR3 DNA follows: TGTGCCAGCTCGGAGACAGGGGTGGGCTACGAGCAGTACTTC. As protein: CASSETGVGYEQYF.

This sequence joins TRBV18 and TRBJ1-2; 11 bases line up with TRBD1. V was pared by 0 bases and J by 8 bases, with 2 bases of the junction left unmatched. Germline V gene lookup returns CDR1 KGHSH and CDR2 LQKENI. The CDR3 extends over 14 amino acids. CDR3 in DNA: TGTGCCAGCTCACCACCGGGACAGGGGGGGGGCTACACCTTC. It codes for CASSPPGQGGGYTF.

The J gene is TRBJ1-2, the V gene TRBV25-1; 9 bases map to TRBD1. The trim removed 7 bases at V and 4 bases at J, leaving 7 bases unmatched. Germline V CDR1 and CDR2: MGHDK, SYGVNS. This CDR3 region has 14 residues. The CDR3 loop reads CASTGQGSPYGYTF. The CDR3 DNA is TGTGCCAGCACGGGACAGGGCTCCCCCTATGGCTACACCTTC.

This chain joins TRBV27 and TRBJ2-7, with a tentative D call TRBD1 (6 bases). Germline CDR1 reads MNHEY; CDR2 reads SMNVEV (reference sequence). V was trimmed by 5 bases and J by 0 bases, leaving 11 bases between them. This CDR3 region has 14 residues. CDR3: CASSVGGPSYEQYF. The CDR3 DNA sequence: TGTGCCAGCAGTGTAGGGGGTCCCTCCTACGAGCAGTACTTC.

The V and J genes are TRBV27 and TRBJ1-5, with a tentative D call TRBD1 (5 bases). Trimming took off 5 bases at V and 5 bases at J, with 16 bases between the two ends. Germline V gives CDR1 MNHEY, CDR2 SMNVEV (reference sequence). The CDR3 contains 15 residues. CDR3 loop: CASSVGAGGDQPQHF. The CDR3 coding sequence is TGTGCCAGCAGTGTCGGTGCCGGGGGGGATCAGCCCCAGCATTTT.

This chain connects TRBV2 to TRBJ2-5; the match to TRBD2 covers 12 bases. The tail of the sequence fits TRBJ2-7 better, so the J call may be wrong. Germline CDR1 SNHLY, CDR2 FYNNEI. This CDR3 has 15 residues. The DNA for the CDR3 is TGTGCCAGCAGTGAGGGACTAGCGGGCACATACGAGCAGTACTTC. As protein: CASSEGLAGTYEQYF.

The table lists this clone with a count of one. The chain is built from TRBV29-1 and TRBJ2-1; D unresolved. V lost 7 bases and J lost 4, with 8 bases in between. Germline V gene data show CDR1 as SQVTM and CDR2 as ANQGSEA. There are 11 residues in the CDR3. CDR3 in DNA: TGCAGCGCTGACTTTTACAATGAGCAGTTCTTC. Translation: CSADFYNEQFF.

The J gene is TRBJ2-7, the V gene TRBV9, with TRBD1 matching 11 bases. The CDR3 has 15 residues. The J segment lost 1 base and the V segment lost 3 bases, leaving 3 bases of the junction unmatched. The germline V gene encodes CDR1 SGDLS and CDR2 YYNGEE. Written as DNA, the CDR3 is TGTGCCAGCAGCGCCGGGACAGGGGGATCCTACGAGCAGTACTTC. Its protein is CASSAGTGGSYEQYF.

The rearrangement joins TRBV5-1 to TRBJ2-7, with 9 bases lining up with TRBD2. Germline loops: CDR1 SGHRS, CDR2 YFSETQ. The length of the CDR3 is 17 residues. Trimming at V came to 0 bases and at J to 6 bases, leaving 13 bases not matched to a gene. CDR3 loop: CASSLASGTNEASEQYF. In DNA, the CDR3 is TGCGCCAGCAGCTTGGCTAGCGGGACGAATGAAGCCTCCGAGCAGTACTTC. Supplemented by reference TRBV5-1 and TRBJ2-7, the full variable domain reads KAGVTQTPRYLIKTRGQQVTLSCSPISGHRSVSWYQQTPGQGLQFLFEYFSETQRNKGNFPGRFSGRQFSNSRSEMNVSTLELGDSALYLCASSLASGTNEASEQYFGPGTRLTVT.